This T cell receptor (beta chain) was identified during a study of T cell changes during pregnancy in multiple sclerosis. This clone was detected only once. Germline is not matched at one junction end, which may reflect a read error. Profiled with immunoSEQ multiplex PCR; TCRdb holds only in-frame clones, not every one. The sample consists of tens of thousands of clones, less than 90% of them appearing once. Germline values: CDR1 MNHNY, CDR2 SVGAGI (reference sequence). The length of the CDR3 is 16 residues. The source material was CD8+ T cells from peripheral blood mononuclear cells, sampled after pregnancy. This clonotype was obtained from a female donor with multiple sclerosis, enrolled in a pregnancy study. The chain joins TRBV6-6 to TRBJ1-2; 11 bases are shared with TRBD1. CDR3 coding DNA: TGTGCCGGCAGCAGGGACAGGGGGAACTCTAACTATGGCTACACCTTC. Amino acids: CAGSRDRGNSNYGYTF.